Following are 21 T cell receptor beta chains from one sample sequenced in a study of T-cell reconstitution after alpha-beta-depleted transplantation in children. For TCRbeta, the library was prepared with unique molecular identifiers. TCRdb independently ran MiXCR on the PCR reads; one entry per CDR3 protein. The data show roughly 790,000 distinct CDR3 sequences, with 16% seen just once and approximately 5% held by the top ten. The specimen comprised PBMCs, mostly from graft donor cells, sampled 360 days after TCRalphabeta/CD19-depleted stem cell transplant. The source is a male patient aged 10-17 years who had a stem cell transplant for acute lymphoblastic leukemia, so the T cells may come from the graft donor.

The J gene is TRBJ2-7, the V gene TRBV5-1; D might be TRBD2 (6 bases). The CDR3 length is 14 residues. Germline-derived CDR1 and CDR2 are SGHRS and YFSETQ. The germline V and J ends were trimmed by 0 bases and 3 bases, with 10 bases remaining between them. Here the CDR3 DNA reads TGCGCCAGCAGCTTGGACCTAGCGAACTACGAGCAGTACTTC. Translated, it gives CASSLDLANYEQYF.

The gene calls are TRBV4-1 and TRBJ1-3, with no clear D. V lost 5 bases and J 0 bases, leaving 11 bases between the germline ends. This CDR3 has 15 amino acids. Germline V gives CDR1 MGHRA, CDR2 YSYEKL. The chain's CDR3 is CASSFEPRSGNTIYF. Written as DNA, the CDR3 is TGCGCCAGCAGCTTTGAGCCACGCTCTGGAAACACCATATATTTT.

For the CDR3, the DNA is TGTGCCAGCAGCTTGAAGATAAGGGACGGAACCTACGAGCAGTACTTC. Translated, it gives CASSLKIRDGTYEQYF. The rearrangement links TRBV7-6 to TRBJ2-7; perhaps D is TRBD1 or TRBD2 (5 bases each). The germline V gene has CDR1 SGHVS and CDR2 FNYEAQ. V was shortened by 3 bases and J by 2 bases, with 17 bases between the two germline ends. The CDR3 has 16 residues.

This clonotype was seen at least ten times. The chain has TRBV9 and TRBJ2-5, with D perhaps TRBD1 (6 bases). CDR1 and CDR2 (germline): SGDLS, YYNGEE. The CDR3 totals 15 residues. V was shortened by 3 bases and J by 1 base, with 13 bases between the two germline ends. CDR3 DNA: TGTGCCAGCAGCGCGGACTTAGGGGGCCAAGAGACCCAGTACTTC. Translating gives CASSADLGGQETQYF.

The chain has TRBV29-1 and TRBJ2-1, with a possible D match to TRBD2 (6 bases). The germline gives CDR1 SQVTM, CDR2 ANQGSEA. The ends were cut back, 1 base at V and 8 bases at J, with 15 bases in the middle. This CDR3 has 14 amino acids. This CDR3 reads CSVEGGVEWYEQFF. For the CDR3, the DNA is TGCAGCGTTGAAGGGGGGGTTGAATGGTATGAGCAGTTCTTC.

This clonotype occurred a few times. The chain is built from TRBV5-1 and TRBJ1-1, with D possibly TRBD1 on 6 matching bases. Trimming cost V 5 bases and J 1 base, with 9 bases left between them. CDR1 is SGHRS, CDR2 YFSETQ, per germline. The CDR3 has 13 residues. The CDR3 loop is CASRNRENTEAFF. The DNA of the CDR3 is TGCGCCAGCAGGAACAGGGAGAACACTGAAGCTTTCTTT.

The chain recombines TRBV29-1 with TRBJ2-7, with D possibly TRBD1 on 6 matching bases. V lost 8 bases and J lost 6, with 17 bases in between. Per the germline V gene, CDR1 is SQVTM and CDR2 is ANQGSEA. This CDR3 contains 12 residues. The chain's CDR3 is CSTGTTFSEQYF. The CDR3 nucleotides are TGCAGCACGGGGACAACTTTTAGCGAGCAGTACTTC.

The rearrangement joins TRBV24-1 to TRBJ2-7, with D uncertain. The germline gives CDR1 KGHDR, CDR2 SFDVKD. The CDR3 covers 14 residues. Trimming removed 2 bases from V and 2 bases from J, with 9 bases in between. CDR3 bases: TGTGCCACCAGTGATTGGAGAGGAACCTACGAGCAGTACTTC. As protein: CATSDWRGTYEQYF.

V and J are TRBV29-1 and TRBJ2-7; D gene unclear. Per germline, CDR1 SQVTM and CDR2 ANQGSEA. The V gene lost 4 bases and the J gene lost 1 base, with 11 bases spanning the gap. The CDR3 consists of 13 residues. CDR3 DNA: TGCAGCGTTGGCGTGCAGGCTTCCTACGAGCAGTACTTC. As protein: CSVGVQASYEQYF.

V gene TRBV7-7 combines with J gene TRBJ2-7; 9 bases align to TRBD2. The trim removed 2 bases at V and 7 bases at J, leaving 12 bases unmatched. The V gene's germline CDR1 is SSHAT and CDR2 FNYEAQ (reference sequence). This CDR3 is 16 amino acids long. This CDR3 is CASSLLLSGRFDEQYF. CDR3 sequence (DNA): TGTGCCAGCAGCTTACTACTGAGCGGGAGGTTCGATGAGCAGTACTTC.

V is TRBV11-1 and J is TRBJ2-7; 7 bases agree with TRBD1. V lost 6 bases to trimming and J lost 3 bases; unmatched junction nucleotides: 5. Germline-derived CDR1 and CDR2 are SGHAT and FQDESV (reference sequence). The CDR3 is 13 amino acids. CDR3 sequence (DNA): TGTGCCAGCAGACAGGGGTTTGTCTACGAGCAGTACTTC. Its protein is CASRQGFVYEQYF.

The chain is built from TRBV5-1 and TRBJ2-3; 7 bases are a match to TRBD2. The trim removed 0 bases at V and 4 bases at J, leaving 8 bases unmatched. CDR1 is SGHRS and CDR2 is YFSETQ in the germline V gene. The CDR3 sequence is 16 residues long. The DNA for the CDR3 is TGCGCCAGCAGCTTGGGAAGCGGGATGAGGTCAGATACGCAGTATTTT. Protein: CASSLGSGMRSDTQYF.

The rearrangement joins TRBV20-1 to TRBJ1-5, with TRBD1 identical over 7 bases. The CDR3 sequence is 14 residues long. V gave up 2 bases and J gave up 9 bases; unmatched junction bases: 10. The germline V gene has CDR1 DFQATT and CDR2 SNEGSKA (reference sequence). CDR3 amino acids: CSARRVQGVAPQHF. CDR3 DNA: TGCAGTGCTAGAAGGGTGCAGGGGGTAGCGCCCCAGCATTTT.

This clonotype was counted only a few times. The chain couples TRBV18 to TRBJ1-1; 9 bases are a match to TRBD1. V lost 3 bases and J lost 4; bases outside the gene matches: 6. Germline V gene lookup returns CDR1 KGHSH and CDR2 LQKENI. The CDR3 runs 15 residues. The CDR3 DNA reads TGTGCCAGCTCACCGCGACAGGGGGAGGTCACTGAAGCTTTCTTT. This encodes CASSPRQGEVTEAFF.

This clonotype was seen only a few times. The chain recombines TRBV12-3 or TRBV12-4 with TRBJ1-5; D might be TRBD1 (5 bases). V lost 6 bases and J 4 bases, leaving 16 bases between the germline ends. The length of the CDR3 is 15 residues. CDR3 coding DNA: TGTGCCAGCAGGGGGGGAGGGACGGCTAATCAGCCCCAGCATTTT. Translating gives CASRGGGTANQPQHF.

The chain carries TRBV5-1 and TRBJ1-5; D may be TRBD1 (5 bases). The CDR3 is 14 amino acids. The germline V gene has CDR1 SGHRS and CDR2 YFSETQ. Deletions cut 0 bases from V and 7 bases from J, with 11 bases between. The CDR3 DNA is TGCGCCAGCAGCTTGGATGGGGGAGGCCAGCCCCAGCATTTT. It yields the protein CASSLDGGGQPQHF. Based on the CDR3 plus reference TRBV5-1 and TRBJ1-5, the full variable domain is KAGVTQTPRYLIKTRGQQVTLSCSPISGHRSVSWYQQTPGQGLQFLFEYFSETQRNKGNFPGRFSGRQFSNSRSEMNVSTLELGDSALYLCASSLDGGGQPQHFGDGTRLSIL.

This clonotype was seen ten or more times. The chain joins TRBV10-3 to TRBJ2-2; no clear D. CDR3 length: 11 amino acids. V dropped 6 bases and J dropped 5 bases, with 4 bases sitting between them. Germline V gives CDR1 ENHRY, CDR2 SYGVKD. CDR3 in amino acids: CAIRGTGELFF. In nucleotides, the CDR3 is TGTGCCATCAGAGGTACCGGGGAGCTGTTTTTT.

V usage is TRBV5-1 and J usage is TRBJ1-1, with D possibly TRBD1 on 5 matching bases. V gave up 2 bases and J gave up 0 bases, with 11 bases separating them. Germline V gene sequence: CDR1 SGHRS, CDR2 YFSETQ. The CDR3 loop spans 15 amino acids. CDR3 nucleotide sequence: TGCGCCAGCAGCTTCCCGACAGACATGAACACTGAAGCTTTCTTT. Translation gives CASSFPTDMNTEAFF.

As concerns this clonotype: Compared with germline, one end of the junction differs, possibly owing to a read error. The chain links TRBV10-1 to TRBJ2-7; D possibly uses TRBD1 or TRBD2 (5 bases each). This CDR3 comprises 15 residues. CDR1 WNHNN and CDR2 SYGVQD come from the germline V gene (reference sequence). The CDR3 protein is CASIEGLATFYEQYF. DNA of the CDR3: TGCGCCAGCATTGAGGGGTTAGCGACCTTCTACGAGCAGTACTTC.

This clonotype showed up just a few times. J is TRBJ2-2 and V is TRBV28, with D possibly being TRBD2 (6 bases). This CDR3 spans 14 amino acids. V was clipped by 7 bases and J by 5 bases, with 14 bases between them. Germline CDR1 and CDR2: MDHEN and SYDVKM. In DNA form, the CDR3 reads TGTGCCAGCATAGGGACTGTGGGAACCGGGGAGCTGTTTTTT. The encoded protein is CASIGTVGTGELFF.

The chain joins TRBV28 to TRBJ2-6, with TRBD1 as a possible D gene (6 bases). Trimming pared 6 bases from V and 4 bases from J, leaving 13 bases between. Germline assignment: CDR1 MDHEN and CDR2 SYDVKM. CDR3 length equals 15 residues. The CDR3 loop is CASSSAGAGANVLTF. CDR3 DNA: TGTGCCAGCAGCTCGGCAGGGGCCGGGGCCAACGTCCTGACTTTC.